The clone carrying this TCR beta chain has a count of ten or more. This sample was included in a study of Graves' ophthalmopathy and Graves' hyperthyroidism. Disease in donors with ophthalmopathy had moderate-to-severe activity, CAS ≥3, NOSPECS ≥4 and under 3 months' duration. Pregnancy or lactation, uncontrolled infections and other autoimmune diseases were grounds for excluding patients. RNA transcripts were the source from which TCR beta CDR3 regions were amplified. RT-PCR was first run with HTBI primers, then multiplex PCR in a second round. TCRdb reprocessed the multiplex PCR reads via MiXCR and lists one record per CDR3 protein. The data contain under 350,000 distinct CDR3 sequences, under 20% of them singletons. CDR3 length equals 15 residues. The trim removed 5 bases at V and 7 bases at J, leaving 11 bases unmatched. Germline loops: CDR1 LNHDA, CDR2 SQIVND (reference sequence).

This chain links TRBV19 with TRBJ1-1, with 9 bases matching TRBD1. The sample was peripheral blood. This clonotype originated in an adult man with Graves' ophthalmopathy. CDR3 amino acids: CASSPYRGPSLEAFF. DNA of the CDR3: TGTGCCAGTAGTCCATACAGGGGGCCATCTCTTGAAGCTTTCTTT.